These 28 T cell receptor beta chains share one sample of origin, sequenced in a study of T-cell reconstitution after alpha-beta-depleted transplantation in children. Molecular barcoding with unique molecular identifiers was used for the TCRbeta library. TCRdb re-analysed the PCR reads in MiXCR, keeping a single row per CDR3 protein. Among hundreds of thousands of distinct CDR3 sequences listed, roughly a quarter were seen once. The sequencing used PBMCs, mostly from graft donor cells, collected 360 days after TCRalphabeta/CD19-depleted stem cell transplant. The source of these receptors is a female patient between 2 and 15 years old who had a stem cell transplant for congenital amegakaryocytic thrombocytopenia, so the T cells may come from the graft donor.

This clonotype was seen a few times. The chain combines TRBV12-3 or TRBV12-4 with TRBJ2-3, with 10 bases aligning to TRBD1. The CDR3 consists of 17 residues. After removal of 3 bases from V and 4 bases from J, the junction contained 10 bases not matched to a gene. CDR3: CASSLGQGMGIPDTQYF. The DNA for the CDR3 is TGTGCCAGCAGTTTGGGACAGGGGATGGGGATTCCAGATACGCAGTATTTT.

This clonotype has just a few counts. V is TRBV12-3 or TRBV12-4 and J is TRBJ1-1; the D is unclear. V lost 7 bases to trimming and J lost 8 bases, with 20 bases between them. This CDR3 region has 14 residues. The CDR3 region has the DNA TGTGCCAGCACCCCTTTCGCCTTGGGCTGGGAAGCTTTCTTT. Protein product: CASTPFALGWEAFF.

The gene calls are TRBV5-1 and TRBJ1-4; D unresolved. Germline CDR1 SGHRS, CDR2 YFSETQ. Trimming stripped 0 bases from V and 12 bases from J, with 15 bases between. The length of the CDR3 is 14 residues. The CDR3: CASSLVTGESELFF. CDR3 bases: TGCGCCAGCAGCTTGGTAACCGGAGAGTCGGAACTGTTTTTT. The full variable domain, with the rest looked up from reference TRBV5-1 and TRBJ1-4, is KAGVTQTPRYLIKTRGQQVTLSCSPISGHRSVSWYQQTPGQGLQFLFEYFSETQRNKGNFPGRFSGRQFSNSRSEMNVSTLELGDSALYLCASSLVTGESELFFGSGTQLSVL.

This clonotype occurred a few times. V and J are TRBV6-5 and TRBJ2-1; D gene uncertain. The CDR3 length is 13 residues. In germline, CDR1 is MNHEY, CDR2 SVGAGI. The V end lost 3 bases, the J end lost 5 bases, and 8 bases lay between the germline ends. The CDR3 here is CASSYIVNNEQFF. As DNA, the CDR3 is TGTGCCAGCAGTTATATAGTTAACAATGAGCAGTTCTTC.

The chain has TRBV20-1 and TRBJ2-3; 8 bases fit TRBD2. The CDR3 contains 17 residues. Germline CDR1 DFQATT, CDR2 SNEGSKA (reference sequence). J lost 2 bases, V lost 6 bases, and 16 bases had no gene match. CDR3 residues: CSASSRTSRTSTDTQYF. CDR3 sequence (DNA): TGCAGTGCGTCAAGCCGGACTAGCCGGACTTCCACAGATACGCAGTATTTT.

A few counts support this clonotype. The gene calls are TRBV6-5 and TRBJ2-5; D not resolved. The CDR3 loop spans 14 amino acids. Trimming took off 1 base at V and 2 bases at J, with 8 bases between the two ends. Germline V CDR1 and CDR2: MNHEY, SVGAGI. The CDR3 loop reads CASSYYSPQETQYF. The CDR3 DNA reads TGTGCCAGCAGTTACTACAGCCCGCAAGAGACCCAGTACTTC.

This clonotype was observed a few times. This chain links TRBV12-3 or TRBV12-4 with TRBJ1-4; D gene uncertain. The CDR3 runs to 15 residues. V lost 8 bases and J lost 0, with 13 bases in between. CDR3 sequence: CASADSGATNEKLFF. The CDR3 nucleotides are TGTGCCAGCGCTGATAGTGGTGCAACTAATGAAAAACTGTTTTTT.

V is TRBV4-1 and J is TRBJ2-5; TRBD2 matches 12 bases. Trimming took 1 base from V and 1 from J; bases not matched to a gene: 10. The length of the CDR3 is 19 residues. Germline CDR1 is MGHRA and CDR2 is YSYEKL. The CDR3 loop is CASSQVWWTSGDVQETQYF. The CDR3 DNA is TGCGCCAGCAGCCAAGTCTGGTGGACTAGCGGGGACGTCCAAGAGACCCAGTACTTC.

There are a few counts of this clonotype. The CDR3 coding sequence is TGTGCCAGCAGTGAAGCGAGCGGTCACACCGGGGAGCTGTTTTTT. This translates into CASSEASGHTGELFF. V usage is TRBV2 and J usage is TRBJ2-2, with D possibly matching TRBD2 (5 bases). Between the trimmed V and J ends, which lost 0 bases and 3 bases, there was a span of 8 bases. The germline V gene has CDR1 SNHLY and CDR2 FYNNEI. The CDR3 runs 15 residues.

This chain connects TRBV20-1 to TRBJ1-6, with 9 bases fitting TRBD1. The V gene end was trimmed by 1 base and the J gene end by 14 bases; junction bases not matched to a gene: 9. Germline V gives CDR1 DFQATT, CDR2 SNEGSKA (reference sequence). The CDR3 spans 14 residues. In DNA, the CDR3 is TGCAGTGCTAGAGTAGGGACAGGGTCCCCCACCCTCCACTTT. Its translation: CSARVGTGSPTLHF.

This sequence joins TRBV30 and TRBJ2-2, with unresolved D. This CDR3 is built from 12 residues. V was clipped by 0 bases and J by 10 bases, with 9 bases between them. CDR1 GTSNPN and CDR2 SVGIG come from the germline V gene (reference sequence). CDR3 sequence: CAWSVIPVELFF. The CDR3 coding sequence is TGTGCCTGGAGTGTGATACCGGTGGAGCTGTTTTTT. The full variable domain, with the rest looked up from reference TRBV30 and TRBJ2-2, is SQTIHQWPATLVQPVGSPLSLECTVEGTSNPNLYWYRQAAGRGLQLLFYSVGIGQISSEVPQNLSASRPQDRQFILSSKKLLLSDSGFYLCAWSVIPVELFFGEGSRLTVL.

The V call is TRBV4-2, the J call TRBJ2-4; tentative D call: TRBD2 (7 bases). The length of the CDR3 is 15 residues. CDR1 is LGHNA and CDR2 is YNFKEQ in the germline V gene. The V and J ends lost 0 bases and 9 bases respectively, with 15 bases between them. The CDR3 loop reads CASSQDGGGGGIQYF. The CDR3 region has the DNA TGTGCCAGCAGCCAAGATGGGGGAGGGGGGGGCATTCAGTACTTC.

The table lists this clonotype with a count of one. This chain connects TRBV7-2 to TRBJ1-2, with 8 bases lining up with TRBD1. The germline V gene encodes CDR1 SGHTA and CDR2 FQGNSA. The junction had 12 bases not matched to a gene; V was cut back by 1 base and J by 8 bases. This CDR3 spans 16 amino acids. The CDR3 is CASSLDPGQVVWGYTF. The CDR3 coding sequence is TGTGCCAGCAGCTTAGATCCGGGACAGGTCGTCTGGGGCTACACCTTC.

The V gene is TRBV5-1, the J gene TRBJ2-3; D gene ambiguous. V lost 4 bases to trimming and J lost 1 base, with 10 bases between them. Germline lookup yields CDR1 SGHRS and CDR2 YFSETQ. The CDR3 covers 14 residues. DNA for the CDR3: TGCGCCAGCAGCAGAGTTACGGGCACAGATACGCAGTATTTT. Encoded protein: CASSRVTGTDTQYF.

This clonotype was seen repeatedly, ten times or more. The V and J genes are TRBV12-3 or TRBV12-4 and TRBJ2-3; D gene unclear. Trimming shortened V by 2 bases and J by 4 bases, and 7 bases separated the two germline ends. CDR3 length: 13 amino acids. Here the CDR3 reads CASSLNAADTQYF. In DNA, the CDR3 is TGTGCCAGCAGTTTAAACGCGGCAGATACGCAGTATTTT.

V gene TRBV2 combines with J gene TRBJ2-2; the D is unclear. V was pared by 5 bases and J by 0 bases, with 10 bases between. The CDR3 contains 15 residues. CDR1 SNHLY and CDR2 FYNNEI come from the germline V gene. This CDR3 is CASSTQPANTGELFF. The CDR3 DNA reads as TGTGCCAGCAGTACCCAGCCCGCGAACACCGGGGAGCTGTTTTTT.

The chain is built from TRBV9 and TRBJ2-1; TRBD1 is a possible D gene (6 bases). V was clipped by 0 bases and J by 0 bases, with 13 bases between them. Germline assignment: CDR1 SGDLS and CDR2 YYNGEE. CDR3 size: 17 residues. Here the CDR3 DNA reads TGTGCCAGCAGCGTAGTAACAGGGTGGGGCTCCTACAATGAGCAGTTCTTC. Its protein product is CASSVVTGWGSYNEQFF.

This clonotype was recorded many times. V usage is TRBV7-9 and J usage is TRBJ2-1; a possible D gene is TRBD2 (5 bases). This CDR3 contains 15 residues. Germline V gene data show CDR1 as SEHNR and CDR2 as FQNEAQ (reference sequence). Trimming left V 0 bases short and J 7 bases short, with 13 bases between. In nucleotides, the CDR3 is TGTGCCAGCAGCTTAGCGGGAGCAAGGGCGAATGAGCAGTTCTTC. It translates to CASSLAGARANEQFF.

This clonotype turned up a few times. The rearrangement joins TRBV20-1 to TRBJ2-1; D call uncertain. Trimming took off 5 bases at V and 4 bases at J, with 21 bases between the two ends. Germline values: CDR1 DFQATT, CDR2 SNEGSKA (reference sequence). The CDR3 is 16 residues long. The CDR3 bases are TGCAGTGCTCCCCCGGATGTCGGTGGGTCTTACAATGAGCAGTTCTTC. This encodes CSAPPDVGGSYNEQFF.

CDR3 bases: TGCAGTGCTAGGCTAGACTCCTACGAGCAGTACTTC. Protein product: CSARLDSYEQYF. The chain combines TRBV20-1 with TRBJ2-7; D uncertain. The CDR3 has 12 residues. V lost 3 bases and J 0 bases, leaving 6 bases between the germline ends. Germline CDR1 and CDR2: DFQATT and SNEGSKA (reference sequence).

This chain connects TRBV28 to TRBJ2-7; D gene ambiguous. The CDR3 sequence is 10 residues long. From germline, CDR1 is MDHEN and CDR2 SYDVKM. V lost 8 bases and J lost 6, with 8 bases in between. The CDR3 DNA follows: TGTGCCAGCGGGCGATTCGAGCAGTACTTC. Translation: CASGRFEQYF.

This chain joins TRBV19 and TRBJ2-7; 9 bases map to TRBD1. Germline CDR1 reads LNHDA; CDR2 reads SQIVND (reference sequence). The CDR3 length is 13 residues. The V segment lost 6 bases and the J segment 4 bases; nucleotides outside the gene matches: 4. Here the CDR3 DNA reads TGTGCCAGTAGCGGGACAGGGAAGTACGAGCAGTACTTC. This sequence encodes CASSGTGKYEQYF.

This clonotype was observed many times. Here the CDR3 reads CASSQVGQGREKLFF. In DNA form, the CDR3 reads TGCGCCAGCAGCCAAGTCGGGCAGGGACGTGAAAAACTGTTTTTT. The chain uses TRBV4-1 and TRBJ1-4; D is perhaps TRBD1 (5 bases). Per germline, CDR1 MGHRA and CDR2 YSYEKL. V was shortened by 1 base and J by 7 bases, with 13 bases between the two germline ends. CDR3 length: 15 residues.

V usage is TRBV20-1 and J usage is TRBJ2-5, with 13 nucleotides matching TRBD2. The length of the CDR3 is 15 residues. V gave up 3 bases and J gave up 1 base; unmatched junction bases: 2. Germline CDR1 reads DFQATT; CDR2 reads SNEGSKA (reference sequence). This CDR3 reads CSARGLAGFQETQYF. The CDR3 nucleotides read TGCAGTGCTAGGGGACTAGCGGGATTCCAAGAGACCCAGTACTTC.

This clonotype was picked up a small number of times. CDR3 in amino acids: CSARDQSGRDEQYF. CDR3 in DNA: TGCAGTGCTAGAGATCAGAGCGGGCGGGACGAGCAGTACTTC. The V and J genes are TRBV20-1 and TRBJ2-7, with a weak D call TRBD2 (6 bases). Germline-derived CDR1 and CDR2 are DFQATT and SNEGSKA (reference sequence). The length of the CDR3 is 14 residues. Trimming left V 0 bases short and J 5 bases short, with 14 bases between.

The sample holds many counts of this clonotype. The chain joins TRBV27 to TRBJ2-7; 7 bases match TRBD2. Unmatched junction bases numbered 8, after V lost 7 bases and J lost 5 bases. Germline assignment: CDR1 MNHEY and CDR2 SMNVEV (reference sequence). CDR3 length: 13 amino acids. The CDR3: CASTWGGSNEQYF. The CDR3 DNA follows: TGTGCCAGCACATGGGGAGGGTCTAACGAGCAGTACTTC.

This chain uses TRBV5-5 with TRBJ2-5; no reliable D call. There are 16 residues in the CDR3. The germline V gene has CDR1 SGHKS and CDR2 YYEKEE (reference sequence). V shed 4 bases and J shed 0 bases, with 16 bases lying between them. CDR3 nucleotides: TGTGCCAGCAGCCCAGACCCCACCCCGTACCAAGAGACCCAGTACTTC. Translation gives CASSPDPTPYQETQYF.

CDR3 nucleotide sequence: TGTGCCACCAGCAGAGACCCTTCCTCTGGAAACACCATATATTTT. Its translation: CATSRDPSSGNTIYF. The chain has TRBV15 and TRBJ1-3; D is undetermined. In germline, CDR1 is LNHNV, CDR2 YYDKDF (reference sequence). The CDR3 length is 15 residues. V lost 0 bases to trimming and J lost 0 bases, with 6 bases between them.